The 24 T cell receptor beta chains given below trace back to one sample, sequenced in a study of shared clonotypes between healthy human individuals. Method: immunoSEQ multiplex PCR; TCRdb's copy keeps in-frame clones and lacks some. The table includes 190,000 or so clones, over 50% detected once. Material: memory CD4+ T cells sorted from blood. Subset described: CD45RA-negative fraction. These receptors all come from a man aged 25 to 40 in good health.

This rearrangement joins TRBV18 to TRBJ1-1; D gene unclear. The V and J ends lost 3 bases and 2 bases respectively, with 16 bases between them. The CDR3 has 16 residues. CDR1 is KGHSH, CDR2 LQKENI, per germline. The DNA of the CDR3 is TGTGCCAGCTCACCGCGAATGTGGACGGGTAACACTGAAGCTTTCTTT. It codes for CASSPRMWTGNTEAFF.

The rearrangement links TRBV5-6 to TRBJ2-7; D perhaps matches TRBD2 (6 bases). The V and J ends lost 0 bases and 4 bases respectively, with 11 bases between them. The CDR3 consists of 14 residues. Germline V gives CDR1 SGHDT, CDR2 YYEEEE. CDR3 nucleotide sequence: TGTGCCAGCAGCTTGGGGGCGGGGTCATACGAGCAGTACTTC. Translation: CASSLGAGSYEQYF.

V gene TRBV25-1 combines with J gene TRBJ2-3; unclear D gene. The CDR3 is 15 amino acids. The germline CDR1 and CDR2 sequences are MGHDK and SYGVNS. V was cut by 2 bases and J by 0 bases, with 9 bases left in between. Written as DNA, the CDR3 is TGTGCCAGCAGTGAACGAGGCGGTAGCACAGATACGCAGTATTTT. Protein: CASSERGGSTDTQYF.

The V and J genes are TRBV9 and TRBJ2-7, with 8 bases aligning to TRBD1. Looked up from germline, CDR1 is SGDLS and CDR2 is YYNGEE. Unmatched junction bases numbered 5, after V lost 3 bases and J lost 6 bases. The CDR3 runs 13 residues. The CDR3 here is CASSGTGYSEQYF. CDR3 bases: TGTGCCAGCAGCGGGACAGGGTACAGCGAGCAGTACTTC.

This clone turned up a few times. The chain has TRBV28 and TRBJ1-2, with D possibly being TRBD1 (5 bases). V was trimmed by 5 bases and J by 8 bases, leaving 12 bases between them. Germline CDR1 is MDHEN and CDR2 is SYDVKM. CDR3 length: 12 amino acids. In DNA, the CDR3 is TGTGCCAGCAGTGGGCCAGGGTGGGGCTACACCTTC. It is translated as CASSGPGWGYTF.

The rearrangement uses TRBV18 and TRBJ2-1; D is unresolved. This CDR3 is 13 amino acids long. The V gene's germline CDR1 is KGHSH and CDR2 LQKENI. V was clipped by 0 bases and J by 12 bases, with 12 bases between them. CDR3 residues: CASSPPTGLGQFF. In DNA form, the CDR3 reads TGTGCCAGCTCACCACCGACGGGTCTCGGGCAGTTCTTC.

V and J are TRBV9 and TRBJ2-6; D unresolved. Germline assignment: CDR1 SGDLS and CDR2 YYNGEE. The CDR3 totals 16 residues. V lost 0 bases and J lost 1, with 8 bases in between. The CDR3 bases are TGTGCCAGCAGCGTAGAATTAGGTTCTGGGGCCAACGTCCTGACTTTC. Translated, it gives CASSVELGSGANVLTF. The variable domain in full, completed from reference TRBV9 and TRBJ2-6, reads DSGVTQTPKHLITATGQRVTLRCSPRSGDLSVYWYQQSLDQGLQFLIQYYNGEERAKGNILERFSAQQFPDLHSELNLSSLELGDSALYFCASSVELGSGANVLTFGAGSRLTVL.

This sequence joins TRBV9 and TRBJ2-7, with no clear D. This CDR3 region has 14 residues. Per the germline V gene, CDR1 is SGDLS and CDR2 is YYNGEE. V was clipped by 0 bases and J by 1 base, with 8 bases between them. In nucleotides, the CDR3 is TGTGCCAGCAGCGTAGAGTCTCATTCCTACGAGCAGTACTTC. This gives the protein CASSVESHSYEQYF.

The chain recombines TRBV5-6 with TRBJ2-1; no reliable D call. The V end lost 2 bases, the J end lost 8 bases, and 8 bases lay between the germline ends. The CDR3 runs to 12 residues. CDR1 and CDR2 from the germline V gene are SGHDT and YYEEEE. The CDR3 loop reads CASSFSSDEQFF. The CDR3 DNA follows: TGTGCCAGCAGCTTCAGTTCTGATGAGCAGTTCTTC. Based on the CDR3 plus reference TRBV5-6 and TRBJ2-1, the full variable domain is DAGVTQSPTHLIKTRGQQVTLRCSPKSGHDTVSWYQQALGQGPQFIFQYYEEEERQRGNFPDRFSGHQFPNYSSELNVNALLLGDSALYLCASSFSSDEQFFGPGTRLTVL.

In nucleotides, the CDR3 is TGTGCCAGCTCACCAGGGACCGGCGGAGACACCATATATTTT. This encodes CASSPGTGGDTIYF. The genes are TRBV18 and TRBJ1-3; possible D gene TRBD1, 5 bases. The CDR3 contains 14 residues. From germline, CDR1 is KGHSH and CDR2 LQKENI. V lost 2 bases, J lost 8 bases, and 13 bases lay in between.

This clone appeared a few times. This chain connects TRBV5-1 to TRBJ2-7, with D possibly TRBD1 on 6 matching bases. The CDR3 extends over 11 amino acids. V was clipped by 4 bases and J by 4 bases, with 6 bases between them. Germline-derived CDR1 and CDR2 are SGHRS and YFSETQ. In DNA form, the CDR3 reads TGCGCCAGCAGCCAGGGGTACGAGCAGTACTTC. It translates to CASSQGYEQYF.

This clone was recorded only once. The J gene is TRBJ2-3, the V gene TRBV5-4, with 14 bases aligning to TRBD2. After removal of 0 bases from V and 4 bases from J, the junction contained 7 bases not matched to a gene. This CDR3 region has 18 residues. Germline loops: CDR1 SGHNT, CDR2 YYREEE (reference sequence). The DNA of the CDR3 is TGTGCCAGCAGCTTGGAGGGACTAGCGGGAGTAGACGCAGATACGCAGTATTTT. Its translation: CASSLEGLAGVDADTQYF.

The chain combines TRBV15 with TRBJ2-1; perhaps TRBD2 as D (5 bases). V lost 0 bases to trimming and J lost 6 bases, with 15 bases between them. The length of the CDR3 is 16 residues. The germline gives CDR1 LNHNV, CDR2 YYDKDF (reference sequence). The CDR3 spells CATSRDGNTAGNEQFF. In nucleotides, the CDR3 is TGTGCCACCAGCAGAGACGGGAATACTGCCGGCAATGAGCAGTTCTTC.

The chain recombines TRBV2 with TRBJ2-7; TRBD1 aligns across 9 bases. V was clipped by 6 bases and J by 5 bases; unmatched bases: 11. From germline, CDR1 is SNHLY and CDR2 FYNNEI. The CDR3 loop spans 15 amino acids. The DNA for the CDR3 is TGTGCCAGCAGAGTACCGGGACAGGGTCGGAACGAGCAGTACTTC. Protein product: CASRVPGQGRNEQYF.

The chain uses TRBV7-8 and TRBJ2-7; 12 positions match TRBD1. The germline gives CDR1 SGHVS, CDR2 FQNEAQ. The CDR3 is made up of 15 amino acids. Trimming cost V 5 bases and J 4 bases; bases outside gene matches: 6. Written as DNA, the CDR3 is TGTGCCAGCAGCAAGCCGGGACAGGGGGCTTACGAGCAGTACTTC. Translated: CASSKPGQGAYEQYF.

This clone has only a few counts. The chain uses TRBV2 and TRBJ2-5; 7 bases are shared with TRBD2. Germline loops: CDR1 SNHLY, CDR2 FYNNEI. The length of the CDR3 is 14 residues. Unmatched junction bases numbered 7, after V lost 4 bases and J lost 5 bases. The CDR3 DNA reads TGTGCCAGCAGTGTGGGAGGGGAGAGGGAGACCCAGTACTTC. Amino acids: CASSVGGERETQYF.

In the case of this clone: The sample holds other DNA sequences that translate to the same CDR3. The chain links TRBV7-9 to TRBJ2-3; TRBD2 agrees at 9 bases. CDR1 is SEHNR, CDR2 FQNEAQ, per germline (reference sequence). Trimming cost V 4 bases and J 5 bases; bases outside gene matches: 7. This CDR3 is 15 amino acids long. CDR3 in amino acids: CASSSIAGVVDTQYF. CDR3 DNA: TGTGCCAGCAGCTCAATAGCGGGAGTGGTAGATACGCAGTATTTT.

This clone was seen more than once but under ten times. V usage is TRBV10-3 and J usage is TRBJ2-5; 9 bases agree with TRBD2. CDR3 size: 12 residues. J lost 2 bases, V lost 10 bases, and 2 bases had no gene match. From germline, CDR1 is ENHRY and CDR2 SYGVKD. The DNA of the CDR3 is TGTGCCACCGGACTAGCGCAAGAGACCCAGTACTTC. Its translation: CATGLAQETQYF.

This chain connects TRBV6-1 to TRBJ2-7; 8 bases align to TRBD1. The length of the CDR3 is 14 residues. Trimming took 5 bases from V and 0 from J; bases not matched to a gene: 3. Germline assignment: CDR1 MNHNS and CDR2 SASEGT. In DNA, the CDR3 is TGTGCCAGCAGTAGGACAGGGAGCTCCTACGAGCAGTACTTC. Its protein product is CASSRTGSSYEQYF.

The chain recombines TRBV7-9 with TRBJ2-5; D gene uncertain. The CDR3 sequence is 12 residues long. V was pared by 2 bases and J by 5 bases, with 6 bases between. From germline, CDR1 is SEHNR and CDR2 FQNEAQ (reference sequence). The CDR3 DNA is TGTGCCAGCAGCTTACGGAAGGAGACCCAGTACTTC. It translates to CASSLRKETQYF.

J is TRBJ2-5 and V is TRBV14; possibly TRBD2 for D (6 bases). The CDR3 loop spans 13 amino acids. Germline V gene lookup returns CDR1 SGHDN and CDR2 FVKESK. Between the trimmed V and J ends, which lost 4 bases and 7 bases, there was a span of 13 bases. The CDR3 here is CASSPRLEGTQYF. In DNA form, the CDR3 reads TGTGCCAGCAGCCCTCGACTAGAAGGGACCCAGTACTTC.

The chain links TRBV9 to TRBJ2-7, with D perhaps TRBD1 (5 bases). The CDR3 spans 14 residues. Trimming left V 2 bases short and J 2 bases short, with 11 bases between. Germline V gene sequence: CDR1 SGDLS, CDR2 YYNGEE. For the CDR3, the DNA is TGTGCCAGCAGCGTTTCCCCGGACACCTACGAGCAGTACTTC. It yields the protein CASSVSPDTYEQYF.

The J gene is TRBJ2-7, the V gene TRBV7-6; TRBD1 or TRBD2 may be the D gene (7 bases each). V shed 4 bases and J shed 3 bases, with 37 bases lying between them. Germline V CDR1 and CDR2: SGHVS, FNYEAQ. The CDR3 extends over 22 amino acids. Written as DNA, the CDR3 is TGTGCCAGCAGCTCAGGTTGGAGCGCTCCCGGGGCGGGGAGGGGGCCTCTCTACGAGCAGTACTTC. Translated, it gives CASSSGWSAPGAGRGPLYEQYF. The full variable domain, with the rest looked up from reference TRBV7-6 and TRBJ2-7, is GAGVSQSPRYKVTKRGQDVALRCDPISGHVSLYWYRQALGQGPEFLTYFNYEAQQDKSGLPNDRFSAERPEGSISTLTIQRTEQRDSAMYRCASSSGWSAPGAGRGPLYEQYFGPGTRLTVT.

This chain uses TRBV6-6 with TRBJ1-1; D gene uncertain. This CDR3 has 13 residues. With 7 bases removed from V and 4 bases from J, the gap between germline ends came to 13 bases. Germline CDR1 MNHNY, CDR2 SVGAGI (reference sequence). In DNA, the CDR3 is TGTGCCAGCACCGAACAAGTGAGCACTGAAGCTTTCTTT. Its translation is CASTEQVSTEAFF.